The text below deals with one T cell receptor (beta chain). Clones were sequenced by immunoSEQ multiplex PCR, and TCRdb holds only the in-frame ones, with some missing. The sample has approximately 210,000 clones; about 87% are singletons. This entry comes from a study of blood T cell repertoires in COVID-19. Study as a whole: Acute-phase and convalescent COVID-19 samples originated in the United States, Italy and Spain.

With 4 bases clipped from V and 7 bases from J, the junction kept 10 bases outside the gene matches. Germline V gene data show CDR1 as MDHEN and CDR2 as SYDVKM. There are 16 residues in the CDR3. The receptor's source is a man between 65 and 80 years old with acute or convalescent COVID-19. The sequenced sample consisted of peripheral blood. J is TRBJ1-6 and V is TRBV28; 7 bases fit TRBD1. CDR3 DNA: TGTGCCAGCAGTTCCTCCCGACAGGGAGGCAATTCACCCCTCCACTTT. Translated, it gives CASSSSRQGGNSPLHF.